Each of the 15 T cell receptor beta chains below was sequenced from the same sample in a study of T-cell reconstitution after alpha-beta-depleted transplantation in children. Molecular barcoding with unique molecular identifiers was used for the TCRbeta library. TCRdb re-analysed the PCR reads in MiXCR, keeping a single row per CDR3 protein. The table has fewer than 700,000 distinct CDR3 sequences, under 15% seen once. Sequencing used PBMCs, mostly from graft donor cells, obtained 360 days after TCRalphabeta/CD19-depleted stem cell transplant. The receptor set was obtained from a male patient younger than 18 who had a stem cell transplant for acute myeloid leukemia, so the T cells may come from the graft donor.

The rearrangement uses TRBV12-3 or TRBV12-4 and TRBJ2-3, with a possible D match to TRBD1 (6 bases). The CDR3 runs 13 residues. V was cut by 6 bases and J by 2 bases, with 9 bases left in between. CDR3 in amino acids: CASRGAPTDTQYF. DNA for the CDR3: TGTGCCAGCAGGGGGGCACCCACAGATACGCAGTATTTT.

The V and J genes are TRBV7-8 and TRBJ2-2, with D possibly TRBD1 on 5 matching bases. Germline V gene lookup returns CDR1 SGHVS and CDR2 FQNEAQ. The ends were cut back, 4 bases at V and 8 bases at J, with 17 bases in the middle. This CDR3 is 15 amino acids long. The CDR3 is CASSYLRGHEGELFF. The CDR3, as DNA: TGTGCCAGCAGCTACCTTAGAGGACATGAGGGGGAGCTGTTTTTT. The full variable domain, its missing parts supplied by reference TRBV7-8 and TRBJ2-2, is GAGVSQSPRYKVAKRGQDVALRCDPISGHVSLFWYQQALGQGPEFLTYFQNEAQLDKSGLPSDRFFAERPEGSVSTLKIQRTQQEDSAVYLCASSYLRGHEGELFFGEGSRLTVL.

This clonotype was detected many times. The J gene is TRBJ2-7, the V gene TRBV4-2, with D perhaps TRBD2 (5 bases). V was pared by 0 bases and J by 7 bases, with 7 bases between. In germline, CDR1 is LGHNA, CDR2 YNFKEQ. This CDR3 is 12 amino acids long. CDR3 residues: CASSQDRGEQYF. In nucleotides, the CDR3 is TGTGCCAGCAGCCAAGATCGGGGTGAGCAGTACTTC.

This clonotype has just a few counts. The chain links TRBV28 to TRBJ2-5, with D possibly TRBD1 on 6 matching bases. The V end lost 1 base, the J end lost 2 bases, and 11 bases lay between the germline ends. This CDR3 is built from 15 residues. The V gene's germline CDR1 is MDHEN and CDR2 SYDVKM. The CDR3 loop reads CASSLFFRGQETQYF. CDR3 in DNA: TGTGCCAGCAGTTTATTTTTCAGGGGTCAAGAGACCCAGTACTTC.

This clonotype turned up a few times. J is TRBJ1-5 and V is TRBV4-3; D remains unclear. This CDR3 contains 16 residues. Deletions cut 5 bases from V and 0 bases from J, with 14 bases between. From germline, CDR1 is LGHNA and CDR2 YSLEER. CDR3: CASSKGVTDSNQPQHF. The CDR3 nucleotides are TGCGCCAGCAGCAAAGGAGTAACGGATAGCAATCAGCCCCAGCATTTT.

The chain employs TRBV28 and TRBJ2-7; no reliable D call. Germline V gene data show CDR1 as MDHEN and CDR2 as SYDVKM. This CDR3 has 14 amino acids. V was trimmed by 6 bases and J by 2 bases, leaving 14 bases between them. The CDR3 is CASSQELSPYEQYF. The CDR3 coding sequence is TGTGCCAGCAGCCAAGAACTATCGCCCTACGAGCAGTACTTC. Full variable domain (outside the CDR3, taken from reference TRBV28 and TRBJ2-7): DVKVTQSSRYLVKRTGEKVFLECVQDMDHENMFWYRQDPGLGLRLIYFSYDVKMKEKGDIPEGYSVSREKKERFSLILESASTNQTSMYLCASSQELSPYEQYFGPGTRLTVT.

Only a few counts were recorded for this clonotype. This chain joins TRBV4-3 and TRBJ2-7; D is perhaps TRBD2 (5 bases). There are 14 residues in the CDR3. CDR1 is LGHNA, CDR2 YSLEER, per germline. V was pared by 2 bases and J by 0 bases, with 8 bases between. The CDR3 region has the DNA TGCGCCAGCAGCCAACTAACTAGCTCCTACGAGCAGTACTTC. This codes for CASSQLTSSYEQYF.

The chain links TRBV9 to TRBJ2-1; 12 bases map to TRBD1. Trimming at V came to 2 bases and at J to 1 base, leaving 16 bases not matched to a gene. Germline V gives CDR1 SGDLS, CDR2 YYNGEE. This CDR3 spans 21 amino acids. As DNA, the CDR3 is TGTGCCAGCAGCGTGAGAGGGGGACAGGGGGCGAAGCGGAGTTCCTACAATGAGCAGTTCTTC. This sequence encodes CASSVRGGQGAKRSSYNEQFF.

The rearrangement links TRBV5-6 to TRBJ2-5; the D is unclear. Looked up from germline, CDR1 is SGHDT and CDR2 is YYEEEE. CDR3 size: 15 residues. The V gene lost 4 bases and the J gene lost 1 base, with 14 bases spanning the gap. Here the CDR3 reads CASSPGRRTQETQYF. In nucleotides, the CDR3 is TGTGCCAGCAGCCCTGGTCGCAGGACCCAAGAGACCCAGTACTTC.

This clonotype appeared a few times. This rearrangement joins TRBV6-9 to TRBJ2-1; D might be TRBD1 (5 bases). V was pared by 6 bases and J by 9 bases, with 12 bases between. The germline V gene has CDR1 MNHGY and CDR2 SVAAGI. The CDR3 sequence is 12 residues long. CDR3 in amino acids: CASSYRLGEQFF. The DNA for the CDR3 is TGTGCCAGCAGCTACAGGTTAGGTGAGCAGTTCTTC.

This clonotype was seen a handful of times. CDR3 coding DNA: TGCAGTGCCCTACTAGCGGACAATGAGCAGTTCTTC. Protein: CSALLADNEQFF. The genes are TRBV20-1 and TRBJ2-1; 8 nucleotides align to TRBD2. This CDR3 has 12 amino acids. J gave up 5 bases and V 6 bases, and 3 bases lay outside the gene matches. The V gene's germline CDR1 is DFQATT and CDR2 SNEGSKA (reference sequence).

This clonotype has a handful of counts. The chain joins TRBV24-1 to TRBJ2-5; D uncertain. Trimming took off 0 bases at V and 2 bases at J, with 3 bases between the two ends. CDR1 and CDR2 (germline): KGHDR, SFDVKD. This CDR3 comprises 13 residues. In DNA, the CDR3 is TGTGCCACCAGTGATTTGGGGCAAGAGACCCAGTACTTC. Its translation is CATSDLGQETQYF.

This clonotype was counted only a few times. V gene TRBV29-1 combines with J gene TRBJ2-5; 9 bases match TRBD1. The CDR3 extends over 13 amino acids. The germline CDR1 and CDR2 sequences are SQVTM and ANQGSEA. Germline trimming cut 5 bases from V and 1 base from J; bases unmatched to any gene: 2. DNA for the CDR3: TGCAGCGTTCTGACAGGGGGCCAAGAGACCCAGTACTTC. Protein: CSVLTGGQETQYF.

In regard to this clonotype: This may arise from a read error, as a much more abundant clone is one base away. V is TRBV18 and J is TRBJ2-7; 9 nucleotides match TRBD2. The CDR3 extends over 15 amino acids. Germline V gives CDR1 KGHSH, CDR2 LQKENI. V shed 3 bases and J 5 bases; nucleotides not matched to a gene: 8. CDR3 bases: TGTGCCAGCTCACCGGCGGGAGGGCCTGAGCACGAGCAGTACTTC. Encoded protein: CASSPAGGPEHEQYF.

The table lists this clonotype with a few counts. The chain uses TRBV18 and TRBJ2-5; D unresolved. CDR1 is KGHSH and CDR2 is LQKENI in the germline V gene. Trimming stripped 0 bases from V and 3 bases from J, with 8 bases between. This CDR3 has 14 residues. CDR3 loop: CASSPPSMEETQYF. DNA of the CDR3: TGTGCCAGCTCACCACCGAGTATGGAAGAGACCCAGTACTTC.